Listed below are T cell receptor beta chains from one sample, sequenced in a study of blood T cell repertoires in COVID-19. Assay: immunoSEQ multiplex PCR; the TCRdb copy retains only in-frame clones and omits some. The sample carries 280,000 or so clones, 85% recorded once. Sequencing was done on a sample of peripheral blood. The receptors derive from a human donor in a cohort sampled during active COVID-19. Both conserved end residues are part of each CDR3. Fields, in order: D gene, V gene, clone size, J gene, CDR3 DNA, CDR3 protein. The D gene is left open where the match is weak. Not all rows give a size; the values are once, few, many and, for expanded clones, a class.

>.|TRBV25-1|.|TRBJ2-7
TGTGCCAGCACCAGGGCCGACGAGCAGTACTTC
CASTRADEQYF
>.|TRBV5-1|once|TRBJ1-1
TGCGCCAGCAGTGCGACCCCGACAAGCATGAACACTGAAGCTTTCTTT
CASSATPTSMNTEAFF
>.|TRBV6-4|.|TRBJ1-5
TGTGCCAGCAGTGCCTTTAGTGGTGGCAATCAGCCCCAGCATTTT
CASSAFSGGNQPQHF
>.|TRBV6-2/TRBV6-3|.|TRBJ2-2
TGTGCCAGCAGTCGGGCGAACACCGGGGAGCTGTTTTTT
CASSRANTGELFF
>.|TRBV7-2|few|TRBJ2-2
TGTGCCAGCAGCTTAGTTAGGGGGTTAGCCTCCGCGAACACCGGGGAGCTGTTTTTT
CASSLVRGLASANTGELFF
>.|TRBV6-5|.|TRBJ2-3
TGTGCCAGCAGTTACAAGGGGACTGAGACGCAGTATTTT
CASSYKGTETQYF
>.|TRBV28|.|TRBJ1-1
TGTGCCAGCAGTTTAGTTCTGGGGGCTACAGAAGCTTTCTTT
CASSLVLGATEAFF
>.|TRBV7-9|.|TRBJ2-1
TGTGCCACCCGTTCCGGGTTCTTC
CATRSGFF
>.|TRBV5-1|once|TRBJ2-2
TGCGCCAGCAGCGTTGCACAGGGGAACACCGGGGAGCTGTTTTTT
CASSVAQGNTGELFF
>TRBD2|TRBV3-1/TRBV3-2|few|TRBJ2-1
TGTGCCAGCAGCCAAGGCACTAGCGGGGCCTACAATGAGCAGTTCTTC
CASSQGTSGAYNEQFF
>TRBD1|TRBV27|.|TRBJ2-1
TGTGCCAGCAGCAGACAGGGGGCTGACAATGAGCAGTTCTTC
CASSRQGADNEQFF
>.|TRBV7-9|.|TRBJ2-2
TGTGCCAGCAGCCGTACAGAAACCGGGGAGCTGTTTTTT
CASSRTETGELFF
>TRBD2|TRBV4-1|.|TRBJ2-7
TGCGCCAGCAGCCAAGATCCCCGCCTTAGCGGGAGAACCTACGAGCAGTACTTC
CASSQDPRLSGRTYEQYF
>TRBD1|TRBV4-2|.|TRBJ2-7
TGTGCCAGCAGCTCCGGGACAGGCCCCTACGAGCAGTACTTC
CASSSGTGPYEQYF
>TRBD2|TRBV29-1|.|TRBJ2-7
TGCAGCGTTGCGCGATCTAGCGGCACCTACGAGCAGTACTTC
CSVARSSGTYEQYF
>.|TRBV14|.|TRBJ2-2
TGTGCCAGCATGGGCAGATACACCGGGGAGCTGTTTTTT
CASMGRYTGELFF
>.|TRBV3-1/TRBV3-2|.|TRBJ1-1
TGTGCCAGCACGAGGTTGGGGCAGGACACTGAAGCTTTCTTT
CASTRLGQDTEAFF
>.|TRBV30|.|TRBJ1-2
TGTGCCTGGAGCGGCTCAGGGGTCGGCGGCTACACCTTC
CAWSGSGVGGYTF
>TRBD1|TRBV9|once|TRBJ1-2
TGTGCCAGCAGCGTATTGCAGGGGGCAGGAAGAGGCTACACCTTC
CASSVLQGAGRGYTF
>TRBD2|TRBV18|.|TRBJ2-7
TGTGCCAGCTCAGTTAGCGGGAGCGGATGGAACGAGCAGTACTTC
CASSVSGSGWNEQYF
>.|TRBV6-5|once|TRBJ1-1
TGTGCCAGCAGTTCTTTCCCCCTGAACACTGAAGCTTTCTTT
CASSSFPLNTEAFF
>.|TRBV11-2|.|TRBJ1-1
TGTGCCAGCAGCTTAGATGCGCTAACTGAAGCTTTCTTT
CASSLDALTEAFF
>TRBD2|TRBV7-9|.|TRBJ2-7
TGTGCCAGCAGCTTAGCGAGTGGACTAGCGGGCCCTTACGAGCAGTACTTC
CASSLASGLAGPYEQYF
>.|TRBV3-1/TRBV3-2|.|TRBJ1-2
TGTGCCAGCAGCCACAGAGGGAACTATGGCTACACCTTC
CASSHRGNYGYTF
>.|TRBV6-2/TRBV6-3|.|TRBJ2-1
TGTGCCAGCAGCTCTCTTAATGAGCAGTTCTTC
CASSSLNEQFF
>.|TRBV3-1/TRBV3-2|.|TRBJ1-5
TGTGCCAGCAGCCAAGATCTAGCCCAGCCCCAGCATTTT
CASSQDLAQPQHF
>.|TRBV5-1|.|TRBJ1-4
TGCGCCAGCAGCCCTGTCACAGGGAGATATGAAAAACTGTTTTTT
CASSPVTGRYEKLFF
>.|TRBV27|few|TRBJ2-7
TGTGCCAGCAGTCCTTTCCCCACTAGACCCGAGCAGTACTTC
CASSPFPTRPEQYF
>.|TRBV6-4|.|TRBJ2-3
TGTGCCAGCAGTGTGGAGGCGACAGATACGCAGTATTTT
CASSVEATDTQYF
>.|TRBV11-2|.|TRBJ2-5
TGTGCCAGCAGCTGGAACAGGGGAGGAGAGACCCAGTACTTC
CASSWNRGGETQYF
>TRBD2|TRBV7-8|.|TRBJ2-7
TGTGCCAGCAGCTTACTGAGCGGGAGCCGTGGCGAGCAGTACTTC
CASSLLSGSRGEQYF
>TRBD2|TRBV11-2|.|TRBJ2-6
TGTGCCAGCAGCTTAGGGGGGGGACCTGCTGGGGCCAACGTCCTGACTTTC
CASSLGGGPAGANVLTF
>.|TRBV29-1|few|TRBJ1-2
TGCAGCGCCTTGGGCGGGAGTGTCTACGGCTACACCTTC
CSALGGSVYGYTF
>.|TRBV28|.|TRBJ1-6
TGTGCCAGCAGAACTCAGGGGAATAATTCACCCCTCCACTTT
CASRTQGNNSPLHF
>.|TRBV2|.|TRBJ1-5
TGTGCCAGCAGTGAAGCGAACCCCGTCGGGCAGCCCCAGCATTTT
CASSEANPVGQPQHF
>.|TRBV24-1|.|TRBJ1-4
TGTGCCACCAGTGATCGCGACAGCCCGGGTGAAAAACTGTTTTTT
CATSDRDSPGEKLFF
>.|TRBV5-1|.|TRBJ2-3
TGCGCCAGCAGCCCAGTCCCTAGCACAGATACGCAGTATTTT
CASSPVPSTDTQYF
>.|TRBV18|.|TRBJ2-6
TGTGCCAGCTCACCAATGGGGGCCTCTGGGGCCAACGTCCTGACTTTC
CASSPMGASGANVLTF
>TRBD2|TRBV10-3|.|TRBJ2-1
TGTGCTATCAGTGAGCGCTTAGCGGGGGAGCGGGGGGCCTACAATGAGCAGTTCTTC
CAISERLAGERGAYNEQFF
>TRBD1|TRBV19|.|TRBJ2-5
TGTGCCAGTAGTAAGGGGGCCGAGCAAGAGACCCAGTACTTC
CASSKGAEQETQYF
>.|TRBV10-1|.|TRBJ2-1
TGCGCCAGCAGTGAGAATCTAGCGAACAATGAGCAGTTCTTC
CASSENLANNEQFF
>TRBD2|TRBV6-2/TRBV6-3|.|TRBJ2-7
TGTGCCAGCAGTTGGACTAGCGGGAGAGTTTGGCAGTACTTC
CASSWTSGRVWQYF